These 31 T cell receptor beta chains were sequenced from one sample in a study of T cell repertoires in ileal Crohn's disease. The time point denotes: inflamed ileum from the surgical specimen. Profiling relied on immunoSEQ multiplex PCR, and the TCRdb table lists in-frame clones only, not all of them. The sample has over 15,000 clones; roughly 90% are singletons. The sample was ileal tissue. The receptors were gathered from an adult with Crohn's disease.

The gene calls are TRBV2 and TRBJ2-2; tentative D call: TRBD2 (7 bases). CDR3 size: 15 residues. V was shortened by 6 bases and J by 9 bases, with 20 bases between the two germline ends. In germline, CDR1 is SNHLY, CDR2 FYNNEI. CDR3: CASSQDGGRIRELFF. The CDR3 region has the DNA TGTGCCAGCAGCCAAGACGGGGGGCGGATTAGGGAGCTGTTTTTT. Complete variable domain (other parts from reference TRBV2 and TRBJ2-2): EPEVTQTPSHQVTQMGQEVILRCVPISNHLYFYWYRQILGQKVEFLVSFYNNEISEKSEIFDDQFSVERPDGSNFTLKIRSTKLEDSAMYFCASSQDGGRIRELFFGEGSRLTVL.

This rearrangement joins TRBV19 to TRBJ2-7; no clear D gene. CDR1 LNHDA and CDR2 SQIVND come from the germline V gene (reference sequence). The V and J ends lost 3 bases and 3 bases respectively, with 12 bases between them. The CDR3 has 14 amino acids. CDR3 amino acids: CASSIGSGNYEQYF. CDR3 nucleotide sequence: TGTGCCAGTAGTATTGGGTCAGGTAACTACGAGCAGTACTTC.

The rearrangement joins TRBV7-9 to TRBJ1-1; the D gene is possibly TRBD1 (5 bases). V was shortened by 0 bases and J by 11 bases, with 10 bases between the two germline ends. The germline CDR1 and CDR2 sequences are SEHNR and FQNEAQ (reference sequence). This CDR3 is built from 12 residues. The chain's CDR3 is CASSLAQVGAFF. The CDR3 DNA follows: TGTGCCAGCAGCTTAGCACAGGTTGGGGCTTTCTTT.

This chain connects TRBV5-1 to TRBJ1-2; 10 bases are shared with TRBD1. Trimming removed 3 bases from V and 2 bases from J; junction bases left unmatched: 4. CDR3 length: 15 residues. The germline CDR1 and CDR2 sequences are SGHRS and YFSETQ. This chain's CDR3 is CASSSWTGGNYGYTF. The CDR3 DNA follows: TGCGCCAGCAGCTCTTGGACAGGGGGGAACTATGGCTACACCTTC.

The chain links TRBV27 to TRBJ1-4, with D possibly matching TRBD1 (5 bases). The CDR3 runs 14 residues. Germline V lookup: CDR1 MNHEY, CDR2 SMNVEV (reference sequence). V lost 5 bases and J 5 bases, leaving 12 bases between the germline ends. The CDR3 sequence: CASSPGWGNEKLFF. The CDR3 bases are TGTGCCAGCAGTCCCGGGTGGGGGAATGAAAAACTGTTTTTT.

This clone was seen only once. The chain carries TRBV19 and TRBJ2-3, with D perhaps being TRBD1 or TRBD2 (5 bases each). The CDR3 is made up of 15 amino acids. Trimming shortened V by 5 bases and J by 4 bases, and 16 bases separated the two germline ends. CDR1 and CDR2 (germline): LNHDA, SQIVND (reference sequence). The CDR3 region is CASSLRDGTSDTQYF. CDR3 coding DNA: TGTGCCAGTAGTCTCCGGGACGGTACGTCAGATACGCAGTATTTT.

This sequence joins TRBV5-6 and TRBJ2-1, with 7 bases lining up with TRBD1. After removal of 1 base from V and 4 bases from J, the junction contained 5 bases not matched to a gene. CDR1 and CDR2 from the germline V gene are SGHDT and YYEEEE. This CDR3 spans 15 amino acids. CDR3 protein: CASSLQGVPYNEQFF. CDR3 nucleotide sequence: TGTGCCAGCAGCTTGCAGGGGGTGCCTTACAATGAGCAGTTCTTC.

The chain recombines TRBV6-4 with TRBJ1-2, with D unclear. CDR1 is MRHNA and CDR2 is SNTAGT in the germline V gene. This CDR3 spans 13 amino acids. V lost 6 bases and J lost 1, with 9 bases in between. In DNA, the CDR3 is TGTGCCAGCAGCCTCACACATAACTATGGCTACACCTTC. This codes for CASSLTHNYGYTF.

The chain joins TRBV4-3 to TRBJ2-1, with TRBD2 as a possible D gene (5 bases). The CDR3 length is 14 residues. CDR1 and CDR2 from the germline V gene are LGHNA and YSLEER. Trimming removed 0 bases at V and 10 bases at J, with 13 bases between. This CDR3 reads CASSQDGLANEQFF. CDR3 sequence (DNA): TGCGCCAGCAGCCAAGATGGGCTAGCTAACGAGCAGTTCTTC.

The V gene is TRBV4-1, the J gene TRBJ2-7; D may be TRBD1 (5 bases). The V end was cut by 0 bases, the J end by 1 base, with 16 bases between. CDR1 and CDR2 (germline): MGHRA, YSYEKL. This CDR3 has 17 amino acids. DNA for the CDR3: TGCGCCAGCAGCCAAGATCTCTGGGTACAGGCTTCCTACGAGCAGTACTTC. It codes for CASSQDLWVQASYEQYF.

V is TRBV9 and J is TRBJ1-1; D is unclear. Trimming took off 0 bases at V and 4 bases at J, with 10 bases between the two ends. The CDR3 covers 14 residues. Germline loops: CDR1 SGDLS, CDR2 YYNGEE. The CDR3 DNA sequence: TGTGCCAGCAGCGTAGATGGCGGATCCACTGAAGCTTTCTTT. This encodes CASSVDGGSTEAFF.

V and J are TRBV5-5 and TRBJ2-7; no clear D. The V end lost 0 bases, the J end lost 2 bases, and 9 bases lay between the germline ends. Germline V gene sequence: CDR1 SGHKS, CDR2 YYEKEE (reference sequence). There are 14 residues in the CDR3. CDR3 amino acids: CASSLGARPYEQYF. The DNA of the CDR3 is TGTGCCAGCAGCTTGGGAGCACGACCCTACGAGCAGTACTTC.

The CDR3 loop is CASDRDRRSSETQYF. In DNA form, the CDR3 reads TGTGCCAGCGACCGGGACAGGCGCTCTTCGGAGACCCAGTACTTC. This chain uses TRBV6-1 with TRBJ2-5, with 8 bases that match TRBD1. The CDR3 sequence is 15 residues long. Per germline, CDR1 MNHNS and CDR2 SASEGT. Trimming took 8 bases from V and 5 from J; bases not matched to a gene: 13.

This chain uses TRBV6-1 with TRBJ2-5; D possibly corresponds to TRBD1 (6 bases). This CDR3 has 15 residues. With 7 bases removed from V and 1 base from J, the gap between germline ends came to 16 bases. From germline, CDR1 is MNHNS and CDR2 SASEGT. The CDR3 DNA reads as TGTGCCAGCACTCGAGACGTGGGGGCCCAAGAGACCCAGTACTTC. Amino acid sequence: CASTRDVGAQETQYF.

This clone was observed a single time. The V gene is TRBV4-1, the J gene TRBJ1-1, with D perhaps TRBD1 (5 bases). This CDR3 is 15 amino acids long. In germline, CDR1 is MGHRA, CDR2 YSYEKL. V lost 0 bases and J lost 4, with 12 bases in between. Here the CDR3 reads CASSQEGQGGTEAFF. In DNA form, the CDR3 reads TGCGCCAGCAGCCAAGAAGGTCAGGGCGGCACTGAAGCTTTCTTT.

The genes are TRBV4-2 and TRBJ2-3; TRBD2 matches at 11 bases. Germline V gene sequence: CDR1 LGHNA, CDR2 YNFKEQ. This CDR3 comprises 16 residues. V dropped 4 bases and J dropped 4; count of bases not matched to a gene: 7. CDR3 nucleotides: TGTGCCAGCAGCCTAGGTAGCGGGGGGGCCCCAGATACGCAGTATTTT. As protein: CASSLGSGGAPDTQYF.

The sample holds a few counts of this clone. The chain employs TRBV11-2 and TRBJ2-3, with TRBD2 matching 12 bases. With V trimmed by 3 bases and J by 3 bases, 4 bases remained unmatched. The CDR3 runs 16 residues. CDR1 SGHAT and CDR2 FQNNGV come from the germline V gene. CDR3 nucleotide sequence: TGTGCCAGCAGCTTCCAAGGACTAGCGGGGACAGATACGCAGTATTTT. It translates to CASSFQGLAGTDTQYF.

V and J are TRBV9 and TRBJ2-2; perhaps TRBD1 as D (5 bases). V lost 0 bases to trimming and J lost 2 bases, with 17 bases between them. Germline V lookup: CDR1 SGDLS, CDR2 YYNGEE. This CDR3 is 18 amino acids long. CDR3 nucleotides: TGTGCCAGCAGCGTAGACAGGAGACAGTTGACAAACACCGGGGAGCTGTTTTTT. As protein: CASSVDRRQLTNTGELFF.

The chain uses TRBV7-9 and TRBJ2-7, with a possible D match to TRBD1 (5 bases). The germline V and J ends were trimmed by 6 bases and 1 base, with 13 bases remaining between them. There are 14 residues in the CDR3. CDR1 SEHNR and CDR2 FQNEAQ come from the germline V gene (reference sequence). The CDR3 loop reads CASSSTASSYEQYF. The CDR3 region has the DNA TGTGCCAGCAGTTCGACAGCATCATCCTACGAGCAGTACTTC. The full variable domain, rest sourced from reference TRBV7-9 and TRBJ2-7, is DTGVSQNPRHKITKRGQNVTFRCDPISEHNRLYWYRQTLGQGPEFLTYFQNEAQLEKSRLLSDRFSAERPKGSFSTLEIQRTEQGDSAMYLCASSSTASSYEQYFGPGTRLTVT.

The chain couples TRBV7-6 to TRBJ2-1, with 12 bases matching TRBD1. J gave up 8 bases and V 3 bases, and 11 bases lay outside the gene matches. Looked up from germline, CDR1 is SGHVS and CDR2 is FNYEAQ. The CDR3 is made up of 17 amino acids. The CDR3 sequence is CASSLNLPGQGAYEQFF. CDR3 coding DNA: TGTGCCAGCAGCTTGAACCTTCCGGGACAGGGGGCTTATGAGCAGTTCTTC.

This clone was observed once. The chain has TRBV5-1 and TRBJ2-1; TRBD1 or TRBD2 may be the D gene (6 bases each). This CDR3 comprises 14 residues. The V gene's germline CDR1 is SGHRS and CDR2 YFSETQ. V was pared by 1 base and J by 7 bases, with 12 bases between. The CDR3 region has the DNA TGCGCCAGCAGCTTGACAGAGGGGGGTAATGAGCAGTTCTTC. The encoded protein is CASSLTEGGNEQFF. Complete variable domain (other parts from reference TRBV5-1 and TRBJ2-1): KAGVTQTPRYLIKTRGQQVTLSCSPISGHRSVSWYQQTPGQGLQFLFEYFSETQRNKGNFPGRFSGRQFSNSRSEMNVSTLELGDSALYLCASSLTEGGNEQFFGPGTRLTVL.

The rearrangement links TRBV5-6 to TRBJ2-7; maybe TRBD1 (6 bases). This CDR3 has 15 amino acids. From germline, CDR1 is SGHDT and CDR2 YYEEEE. Deletions cut 0 bases from V and 0 bases from J, with 10 bases between. CDR3 nucleotide sequence: TGTGCCAGCAGCTTGGACAGGGCAGTCTCCTACGAGCAGTACTTC. Translating it yields CASSLDRAVSYEQYF.

The gene calls are TRBV6-6 and TRBJ1-4, with TRBD1 as a possible D gene (6 bases). CDR3 size: 15 residues. V was shortened by 4 bases and J by 2 bases, with 11 bases between the two germline ends. CDR1 and CDR2 from the germline V gene are MNHNY and SVGAGI (reference sequence). This CDR3 is CASSFTQGTNEKLFF. The CDR3 region has the DNA TGTGCCAGCAGTTTCACACAGGGCACTAATGAAAAACTGTTTTTT.

The rearrangement joins TRBV28 to TRBJ2-1, with a weak D call TRBD2 (6 bases). Germline assignment: CDR1 MDHEN and CDR2 SYDVKM. Trimming left V 7 bases short and J 7 bases short, with 17 bases between. The length of the CDR3 is 14 residues. The CDR3 protein is CASTSPSVGNEQFF. CDR3 DNA: TGTGCCAGCACCTCCCCTAGCGTGGGGAATGAGCAGTTCTTC.

The chain employs TRBV28 and TRBJ2-1; 8 positions agree with TRBD1. This CDR3 spans 16 amino acids. V lost 7 bases to trimming and J lost 9 bases; unmatched junction nucleotides: 17. Per germline, CDR1 MDHEN and CDR2 SYDVKM. The CDR3 DNA is TGTGCCAGCACTCTCCCCCGCCGGTCAGGGGGCGGTGAGCAGTTCTTC. Protein product: CASTLPRRSGGGEQFF.

The chain combines TRBV4-1 with TRBJ2-1; 9 bases align to TRBD2. After removal of 1 base from V and 10 bases from J, the junction contained 2 bases not matched to a gene. This CDR3 comprises 13 residues. Germline V CDR1 and CDR2: MGHRA, YSYEKL. DNA of the CDR3: TGCGCCAGCAGCCAAGCGCTAGCGGGGGAGCAGTTCTTC. It encodes CASSQALAGEQFF.

This sequence joins TRBV11-2 and TRBJ2-5; 7 nucleotides line up with TRBD2. Trimming cost V 1 base and J 5 bases; bases outside gene matches: 4. There are 14 residues in the CDR3. Germline CDR1 and CDR2: SGHAT and FQNNGV. The chain's CDR3 is CASSLGLARETQYF. In DNA, the CDR3 is TGTGCCAGCAGCTTAGGACTAGCTAGGGAGACCCAGTACTTC. The full variable domain, its missing parts supplied by reference TRBV11-2 and TRBJ2-5, is EAGVAQSPRYKIIEKRQSVAFWCNPISGHATLYWYQQILGQGPKLLIQFQNNGVVDDSQLPKDRFSAERLKGVDSTLKIQPAKLEDSAVYLCASSLGLARETQYFGPGTRLLVL.

The sample holds one count of this clone. The CDR3 reads CASSPTKNEKLFF. CDR3 DNA sequence: TGTGCCAGCAGCCCCACCAAGAATGAAAAACTGTTTTTT. This chain uses TRBV13 with TRBJ1-4; D uncertain. The CDR3 extends over 13 amino acids. Germline V lookup: CDR1 PRHDT, CDR2 FYEKMQ (reference sequence). V was cut by 5 bases and J by 5 bases, with 9 bases left in between.

The chain carries TRBV28 and TRBJ1-5, with unresolved D. The CDR3 loop spans 16 amino acids. Germline CDR1 reads MDHEN; CDR2 reads SYDVKM. V lost 4 bases, J lost 0 bases, and 13 bases lay in between. The CDR3 here is CASSSRTVYSNQPQHF. Here the CDR3 DNA reads TGTGCCAGCAGTTCCCGGACGGTATATAGCAATCAGCCCCAGCATTTT. Filled out from reference TRBV28 and TRBJ1-5, the complete variable domain reads DVKVTQSSRYLVKRTGEKVFLECVQDMDHENMFWYRQDPGLGLRLIYFSYDVKMKEKGDIPEGYSVSREKKERFSLILESASTNQTSMYLCASSSRTVYSNQPQHFGDGTRLSIL.

The gene calls are TRBV9 and TRBJ2-6, with 8 bases that match TRBD1. This CDR3 spans 15 amino acids. Germline CDR1 SGDLS, CDR2 YYNGEE. Unmatched junction bases numbered 3, after V lost 3 bases and J lost 4 bases. CDR3 bases: TGTGCCAGCAGCGCGGACAGGGCCGGGGCCAACGTCCTGACTTTC. This translates into CASSADRAGANVLTF.

Only one count was recorded for this clone. The rearrangement uses TRBV18 and TRBJ2-3; 8 bases are shared with TRBD2. The germline gives CDR1 KGHSH, CDR2 LQKENI. The junction had 13 bases not matched to a gene; V was cut back by 3 bases and J by 2 bases. This CDR3 has 18 residues. The CDR3 loop is CASSPRKGGGGSTDTQYF. For the CDR3, the DNA is TGTGCCAGCTCACCCCGGAAGGGAGGCGGGGGGTCCACAGATACGCAGTATTTT.